The 13 T cell receptor beta chains presented below share a single source sample, sequenced in a study of blood T cell repertoires in COVID-19. Clones were sequenced by immunoSEQ multiplex PCR, and TCRdb holds only the in-frame ones, with some missing. The sample shows approximately 54,000 clones, 90% of them seen only once. The specimen sequenced was peripheral blood. These receptors originate from a man aged 45-65 years with acute or convalescent COVID-19.

In its sample, this clone was seen a few times. The V gene is TRBV15, the J gene TRBJ1-2; 8 bases are shared with TRBD1. CDR1 and CDR2 (germline): LNHNV, YYDKDF (reference sequence). This CDR3 is 14 amino acids long. V dropped 7 bases and J dropped 2; count of bases not matched to a gene: 6. The CDR3 region has the DNA TGTGCCACCAACACGGACAGGGCCAACTATGGCTACACCTTC. It is translated as CATNTDRANYGYTF.

The chain is built from TRBV9 and TRBJ1-3; D is possibly TRBD1 (5 bases). From germline, CDR1 is SGDLS and CDR2 YYNGEE. V was cut by 4 bases and J by 0 bases, with 17 bases left in between. This CDR3 has 17 residues. Written as DNA, the CDR3 is TGTGCCAGCAGCCCTAACCGGGACTCCAGCTCTGGAAACACCATATATTTT. Protein: CASSPNRDSSSGNTIYF.

V is TRBV7-9 and J is TRBJ2-7, with 7 positions matching TRBD2. V was clipped by 5 bases and J by 5 bases; unmatched bases: 12. The CDR3 covers 15 residues. Germline CDR1 reads SEHNR; CDR2 reads FQNEAQ (reference sequence). The CDR3: CASSPVTGGFDEQYF. CDR3 sequence (DNA): TGTGCCAGCAGCCCGGTAACGGGAGGTTTCGACGAGCAGTACTTC.

The chain has TRBV19 and TRBJ1-1, with 7 bases matching TRBD1. V trimming: 3 bases; J trimming: 1 base; junction bases outside the gene matches: 8. The CDR3 is 16 amino acids. Germline V lookup: CDR1 LNHDA, CDR2 SQIVND (reference sequence). CDR3 nucleotide sequence: TGTGCCAGTAGTATGTATCTAAACAGGGGGAACACTGAAGCTTTCTTT. Its protein product is CASSMYLNRGNTEAFF.

The chain couples TRBV7-9 to TRBJ1-5; 7 bases are shared with TRBD1. This CDR3 has 14 amino acids. Germline assignment: CDR1 SEHNR and CDR2 FQNEAQ (reference sequence). Unmatched junction bases numbered 2, after V lost 1 base and J lost 5 bases. CDR3 sequence reads: CASSLDRGDQPQHF. The CDR3 DNA is TGTGCCAGCAGCTTAGACAGGGGAGATCAGCCCCAGCATTTT.

The CDR3 sequence is CASSESIREYNEQFF. The CDR3 DNA is TGCGCCAGCAGTGAGTCGATCCGAGAGTACAATGAGCAGTTCTTC. The chain carries TRBV10-1 and TRBJ2-1; the D is unclear. Between the trimmed V and J ends, which lost 0 bases and 4 bases, there was a span of 10 bases. The CDR3 loop spans 15 amino acids. Germline CDR1 and CDR2: WNHNN and SYGVQD (reference sequence).

The genes are TRBV19 and TRBJ1-1; D gene ambiguous. Germline CDR1 reads LNHDA; CDR2 reads SQIVND (reference sequence). Trimming took 4 bases from V and 4 from J, leaving 13 bases between them. The CDR3 length is 14 residues. CDR3 sequence: CASSKILGSTEAFF. The CDR3 DNA follows: TGTGCCAGTAGTAAGATTCTGGGGAGCACTGAAGCTTTCTTT.

The rearrangement joins TRBV6-5 to TRBJ1-3; D is unresolved. The germline CDR1 and CDR2 sequences are MNHEY and SVGAGI. The CDR3 has 15 residues. V was clipped by 0 bases and J by 3 bases, with 9 bases between them. CDR3 nucleotides: TGTGCCAGCAGTTACTCGGAGGCGGTTGGAAACACCATATATTTT. It yields the protein CASSYSEAVGNTIYF.

The gene calls are TRBV9 and TRBJ2-5; TRBD2 matches at 8 bases. Looked up from germline, CDR1 is SGDLS and CDR2 is YYNGEE. The V and J ends lost 0 bases and 5 bases, in that order; junction bases with no gene match: 6. This CDR3 has 15 residues. CDR3 loop: CASSVESGSGETQYF. The CDR3 DNA reads as TGTGCCAGCAGCGTAGAGAGCGGGAGTGGCGAGACCCAGTACTTC.

This clone has just one count. V gene TRBV19 combines with J gene TRBJ1-2; 8 bases line up with TRBD1. The CDR3 is made up of 13 amino acids. CDR1 is LNHDA and CDR2 is SQIVND in the germline V gene (reference sequence). The J segment lost 7 bases and the V segment lost 3 bases, leaving 4 bases of the junction unmatched. The CDR3 DNA reads TGTGCCAGTAGTATCATGGACAGGGTTGGCTACACCTTC. Its translation: CASSIMDRVGYTF.

This chain links TRBV27 with TRBJ2-7; a weak D match, TRBD1 (5 bases). This CDR3 has 15 residues. Germline V CDR1 and CDR2: MNHEY, SMNVEV (reference sequence). Trimming took off 5 bases at V and 2 bases at J, with 16 bases between the two ends. CDR3 loop: CASSPDSPLPYEQYF. The CDR3, as DNA: TGTGCCAGCAGTCCAGACAGTCCTCTTCCCTACGAGCAGTACTTC.

The chain links TRBV11-2 to TRBJ1-2, with D possibly being TRBD1 (6 bases). Trimming left V 3 bases short and J 7 bases short, with 9 bases between. Germline CDR1 reads SGHAT; CDR2 reads FQNNGV. The CDR3 is 12 residues long. CDR3 DNA: TGTGCCAGCAGCTTTCAGGGGTCTGGCTACACCTTC. Translation: CASSFQGSGYTF.

The chain recombines TRBV29-1 with TRBJ2-5; 11 bases fit TRBD1. The V gene's germline CDR1 is SQVTM and CDR2 ANQGSEA. The length of the CDR3 is 13 residues. The CDR3 DNA sequence: TGCAGTGCACCGGGACAGGGGGGAGAGACCCAGTACTTC. This encodes CSAPGQGGETQYF. Full variable domain (missing parts from reference TRBV29-1 and TRBJ2-5): SAVISQKPSRDICQRGTSLTIQCQVDSQVTMMFWYRQQPGQSLTLIATANQGSEATYESGFVIDKFPISRPNLTFSTLTVSNMSPEDSSIYLCSAPGQGGETQYFGPGTRLLVL.